The rows below give T cell receptor beta chains drawn from one sample of a study of primary melanoma T cells and metastatic recurrence. TCRdb's table, derived via immunoSEQ multiplex PCR, lists solely in-frame clones and lacks some. The data contain almost 550 clones, roughly 69% of them seen just once; the ten biggest clones take up roughly 46%. The sample taken for sequencing was melanoma tumor tissue. The receptors come from a human donor with melanoma. Both conserved end residues are part of each CDR3. A D gene is named only where the DNA matches it firmly. Clone sizes are given selectively: once, few, many, or a class where the clone is expanded.

clone_size | cdr3_length | d_call | j_call | v_call | cdr3_nt | cdr3_aa
NA | 14 | NA | TRBJ2-7 | TRBV18 | TGTGCCAGCCCCTTCGATGGTATTCTTCTCGAGCAGTACTTC | CASPFDGILLEQYF
NA | 15 | TRBD2 | TRBJ2-3 | TRBV28 | TGTGCCAGCAGTCCAACTAGCCTCCGCGGGGGTACGCAGTATTTT | CASSPTSLRGGTQYF
NA | 15 | TRBD1 | TRBJ2-7 | TRBV6-8 | TGTGCCAGCAGCCCCAGGGGGACCGCGAACTACGAGCAGTACTTC | CASSPRGTANYEQYF
NA | 15 | NA | TRBJ1-1 | TRBV11-3 | TGTGCCAGCAGCCTAAACGAGAACGCGGGCACTGAAGCTTTCTTT | CASSLNENAGTEAFF
NA | 19 | TRBD2 | TRBJ2-7 | TRBV30 | TGTGCCTGGAGTGGCCCCCGCCCCCTCTTAGCGGGGGGCCCCTACGAGCAGTACTTC | CAWSGPRPLLAGGPYEQYF
NA | 13 | NA | TRBJ1-1 | TRBV19 | TGTGCCAGTAGTAGATCAGGGGTGACTGAAGCTTTCTTT | CASSRSGVTEAFF
NA | 18 | NA | TRBJ2-1 | TRBV11-3 | TGTGCCAGCAGCTTAGGCTGGGGATCTAGTGGGGTTTACAATGAGCAGTTCTTC | CASSLGWGSSGVYNEQFF
NA | 15 | TRBD1 | TRBJ1-1 | TRBV28 | TGTGCCAGTACTACTCGGGACAGGAGGATCACTGAAGCTTTCTTT | CASTTRDRRITEAFF
NA | 16 | NA | TRBJ2-2 | TRBV11-3 | TGTGCCAGCAGCTTGGGCGTCTTAGGGGGAATCGGGGAGCTGTTTTTT | CASSLGVLGGIGELFF
NA | 15 | NA | TRBJ2-7 | TRBV18 | TGTGCCAGCTCACACCAGGAGAGGGCCTACTACGAGCAGTACTTC | CASSHQERAYYEQYF
NA | 13 | NA | TRBJ2-5 | TRBV10-3 | TGTGCCATCAGTGAGTCGGGATCAGAGACCCAGTACTTC | CAISESGSETQYF
NA | 15 | TRBD1 | TRBJ2-5 | TRBV6-8 | TGTGCCAGCAGGATATCGGGACAGGGTAGCGAGACCCAGTACTTC | CASRISGQGSETQYF
NA | 17 | TRBD2 | TRBJ2-3 | TRBV11-3 | TGTGCCAGCAGCCGAACCGGACTAGCGGGAACCACAGATACGCAGTATTTT | CASSRTGLAGTTDTQYF
NA | 17 | TRBD1 | TRBJ1-3 | TRBV6-8 | TGTGCCAGCATCGGGAATGACAGGGGCCCAACTGGAAACACCATATATTTT | CASIGNDRGPTGNTIYF
few | 15 | NA | TRBJ1-3 | TRBV15 | TGTGCCACCAGCAGAGTCGGGGGCTCTGGAAACACCATATATTTT | CATSRVGGSGNTIYF
NA | 13 | TRBD1 | TRBJ2-5 | TRBV12-5 | TGTGCCAGCTGTTTGGGGGTCCGGGACAGGGTTTACTTC | CASCLGVRDRVYF
few | 11 | NA | TRBJ1-4 | TRBV6-7 | TGTGCCAGCAGTTACGGTGAAAAACTGTTTTTT | CASSYGEKLFF
NA | 15 | TRBD2 | TRBJ2-3 | TRBV5-1 | TGCGCCAGCAGCTTGGGACTAGCGGGCACAGATACGCAGTATTTT | CASSLGLAGTDTQYF
NA | 15 | TRBD1 | TRBJ2-3 | TRBV11-3 | TGTGCCAGCAGCATCACACAGGGGTTCACAGATACGCAGTATTTT | CASSITQGFTDTQYF
NA | 14 | TRBD1 | TRBJ2-7 | TRBV2 | TGTGCCAGCAGAAGGACAGGGTGGTCCTACGAGCAGTACTTC | CASRRTGWSYEQYF
NA | 14 | NA | TRBJ2-7 | TRBV11-3 | TGTGCCAGCAGCCCTCGGCTCAGCTCCTACGAGCAGTACTTC | CASSPRLSSYEQYF
NA | 12 | NA | TRBJ1-2 | TRBV29-1 | TGCAGCGCCCTGAGCTCCAGCTATGGCTACACCTTC | CSALSSSYGYTF
NA | 16 | NA | TRBJ2-3 | TRBV28 | TGTGCCAGCAGACCGGGGCGGACTACCTCCACAGATACGCAGTATTTT | CASRPGRTTSTDTQYF
NA | 16 | NA | TRBJ2-3 | TRBV11-3 | TGTGCCAGCAGCTTAAGTGGCACAGGGATCACAGATACGCAGTATTTT | CASSLSGTGITDTQYF
hyperexpanded | 12 | NA | TRBJ1-2 | TRBV29-1 | TGCAGCGGACTAACAGGGCTCTATGGCTACACCTTC | CSGLTGLYGYTF
NA | 12 | NA | TRBJ2-5 | TRBV10-3 | TGTGCCATCAGTGAGCCCCAAGAGACCCAGTACTTC | CAISEPQETQYF
NA | 11 | NA | TRBJ2-2 | TRBV30 | TGTGCCTGGAGGTCCCCCGGGGAGCTGTTTTTT | CAWRSPGELFF
NA | 13 | NA | TRBJ2-3 | TRBV4-1 | TGCGCCAGCAGCCAAGATACGTCAGATACGCAGTATTTT | CASSQDTSDTQYF
once | 13 | NA | TRBJ1-6 | TRBV6-8 | TGTGCCAGCAGTCCAGGTTATAATTCACCCCTCCACTTT | CASSPGYNSPLHF
NA | 16 | TRBD1 | TRBJ1-1 | TRBV5-1 | TGCGCCAGCAGCGGACAGGGCGGCTCTATGAACACTGAAGCTTTCTTT | CASSGQGGSMNTEAFF
NA | 14 | TRBD1 | TRBJ1-1 | TRBV19 | TGTGCCAGTATCCGGACAGGGGGCATCACTGAAGCTTTCTTT | CASIRTGGITEAFF
NA | 12 | NA | TRBJ2-5 | TRBV6-1 | TGTGCCAGCAGTGAAGCCAGAGAGACCCAGTACTTC | CASSEARETQYF
NA | 15 | NA | TRBJ1-2 | TRBV10-2 | TGCGCCAGCAGTGAGTCGGGAAGGTTCGTCTATGGCTACACCTTC | CASSESGRFVYGYTF
NA | 15 | TRBD1 | TRBJ1-3 | TRBV30 | TGTGCCTGGAGTCGGGACAGGGGCTCTGGAAACACCATATATTTT | CAWSRDRGSGNTIYF
NA | 12 | NA | TRBJ1-1 | TRBV6-8 | TGTGCTGGAGGGCGGGAGAACACTGAAGCTTTCTTT | CAGGRENTEAFF
once | 12 | NA | TRBJ1-2 | TRBV6-8 | TGTGCCAGCAGGCCCGGGCCCTATGGCTACACCTTC | CASRPGPYGYTF
NA | 15 | TRBD1 | TRBJ1-1 | TRBV15 | TGTGCCACCAGCAGTTCGACAGGGCTGAACACTGAAGCTTTCTTT | CATSSSTGLNTEAFF
NA | 15 | TRBD1 | TRBJ1-2 | TRBV27 | TGTGCCAGCAGTAATTGGACAGGGGGAAACTATGGCTACACCTTC | CASSNWTGGNYGYTF
NA | 14 | TRBD1 | TRBJ2-5 | TRBV27 | TGTGCCAGCAGTAAACGACAGGGGGGGGAGGCCCAGTACTTC | CASSKRQGGEAQYF
once | 14 | NA | TRBJ2-5 | TRBV6-8 | TGTGCCAGCAGCTTGAGTGGGTCCCAAGAGACCCAGTACTTC | CASSLSGSQETQYF
NA | 16 | NA | TRBJ2-3 | TRBV11-3 | TGTGCCAGCAGCTCGCAGCCTGGGCTAAGCACAGATACGCAGTATTTT | CASSSQPGLSTDTQYF
NA | 13 | NA | TRBJ1-1 | TRBV6-8 | TGTGCCAGCAAGACCACGGGAAACACTGAAGCTTTCTTT | CASKTTGNTEAFF
NA | 11 | NA | TRBJ2-7 | TRBV6-7 | TGTGCCAGCAGTGAAAAAGGCGAGCAGTACTTC | CASSEKGEQYF
NA | 12 | TRBD1 | TRBJ2-5 | TRBV29-1 | TGCAGCGCCGACAGGGTCGGGGAGACCCAGTACTTC | CSADRVGETQYF
NA | 15 | NA | TRBJ1-5 | TRBV6-8 | TGTGCCAGCTTCGGTGCGGGGATCGAGAATCAGCCCCAGCATTTT | CASFGAGIENQPQHF
NA | 13 | NA | TRBJ2-2 | TRBV29-1 | TGCAGCGTTGTTGGGGCGGACACCGGGGAGCTGTTTTTT | CSVVGADTGELFF
NA | 16 | NA | TRBJ2-3 | TRBV11-3 | TGTGCCAGCACCCCAAGGCAACCGTTTGGCACAGATACGCAGTATTTT | CASTPRQPFGTDTQYF